Listed below are T cell receptor beta chains from one sample, sequenced in a study of shared clonotypes between healthy human individuals. Profiling relied on immunoSEQ multiplex PCR, and the TCRdb table lists in-frame clones only, not all of them. The sample lists 2.3 million or so clones; approximately 93% were seen once. Sequencing input: naive CD4+ T cells from PBMCs. The source is a man aged 18 to 30 in good health. Some clones in this sample may be carry-over from other donors' samples. CDR3s include the opening cysteine and the closing phenylalanine or tryptophan. Each record gives: J gene, V gene, CDR3 protein.

>TRBJ2-7|TRBV28
CASSLEERQAYEQYF
>TRBJ2-1|TRBV4-1
CASSRTGTSGNEQFF
>TRBJ2-5|TRBV7-2
CASSFVGGPPETQYF
>TRBJ2-4|TRBV10-1
CASSVQDLAKNIQYF
>TRBJ1-1|TRBV10-3
CAIKAAMNTEAFF
>TRBJ2-7|TRBV11-3
CASSAGSYEQYF
>TRBJ1-1|TRBV7-9
CASSPKGDYAEAFF
>TRBJ1-4|TRBV5-1
CASSLEGGGYEKLFF
>TRBJ1-1|TRBV7-9
CASSFLGAGEAFF
>TRBJ2-6|TRBV30
CAWSVFKRFGANVLTF
>TRBJ1-3|TRBV4-3
CASSQGHRRIDTIYF
>TRBJ2-1|TRBV7-2
CASSLARNEQFF
>TRBJ2-5|TRBV28
CASSSIRETQYF
>TRBJ2-7|TRBV7-2
CASSPPPASVYEQYF
>TRBJ2-3|TRBV4-1
CASSPTSVRVSDTQYF
>TRBJ2-5|TRBV2
CASSPQGLSLETQYF
>TRBJ2-7|TRBV7-9
CASSDSSYEQYF
>TRBJ2-4|TRBV28
CASSWGSGVTKNIQYF
>TRBJ1-1|TRBV7-9
CASSVRDNAFF
>TRBJ2-5|TRBV7-9
CASSLGQGRRETQYF
>TRBJ2-7|TRBV28
CASSLGDSTYEQYF
>TRBJ1-1|TRBV28
CASRPLQGAKTEAFF
>TRBJ2-7|TRBV28
CATYYEQYF
>TRBJ1-1|TRBV2
CASSEGGAPMNTEAFF
>TRBJ2-7|TRBV11-2
CASSLQDYEQYF
>TRBJ2-7|TRBV5-4
CASSPPGRSYEQYF
>TRBJ2-2|TRBV9
CASSGLASNTGELFF
>TRBJ2-1|TRBV27
CASSLRTSGRGYNEQFF
>TRBJ1-4|TRBV5-4
CASSSRTEGNEKLFF
>TRBJ2-7|TRBV28
CASSSHLTGSLYEQYF
>TRBJ1-3|TRBV5-6
CASSLVGDSSGNTIYF
>TRBJ2-7|TRBV7-8
CASSSYYEQYF
>TRBJ2-1|TRBV15
CATSRAPGSSYNEQFF
>TRBJ2-1|TRBV30
CAWSDPPGRQFF
>TRBJ2-7|TRBV2
CASRTTSGNYEQYF
>TRBJ2-5|TRBV28
CASSPARQETQYF
>TRBJ2-1|TRBV5-1
CASSNTSGAYNEQFF
>TRBJ2-1|TRBV5-1
CASVPVAGAGEQFF
>TRBJ1-2|TRBV10-3
CAITADGIHGYTF
>TRBJ1-4|TRBV9
CASSVAERVEKLFF
>TRBJ1-2|TRBV19
CASSLRDRGYTF
>TRBJ1-4|TRBV4-2
CASSQDESGAREKLFF
>TRBJ2-5|TRBV7-7
CASSPGTVQETQYF
>TRBJ2-2|TRBV29-1
CTADRGGSGELFF
>TRBJ2-2|TRBV4-1
CASSRGGLRPGELFF
>TRBJ1-3|TRBV30
CAWSYTVTGNTIYF
>TRBJ2-2|TRBV19
CASSVYRGTGELFF
>TRBJ1-1|TRBV7-9
CASIGVIAFF
>TRBJ2-7|TRBV6-1
CASSELMPPYEQYF
>TRBJ1-1|TRBV29-1
CSAPQENTEAFF
>TRBJ2-6|TRBV28
CASSWVGQGKAGANVLTF
>TRBJ1-2|TRBV10-2
CASSGQRGYTF
>TRBJ1-4|TRBV5-6
CASSLTLRRGRLFF
>TRBJ2-5|TRBV19
CASSIGTRGETQYF
>TRBJ2-3|TRBV11-3
CASSQRGTGADTQYF